These 23 T cell receptor beta chains share one sample of origin, sequenced in a study of cytomegalovirus exposure and HLA in healthy donors. PCR primers comprised 60 Vbeta and 13 Jbeta primers. Method: immunoSEQ multiplex PCR; TCRdb's copy keeps in-frame clones and lacks some. The sample yields 150,000 to 200,000 clones, over 75% seen once. The sample was PBMCs. Receptor source: a woman aged 25 to 45 in good health and CMV-seronegative.

The V and J genes are TRBV10-3 and TRBJ2-1, with 11 bases fitting TRBD2. V lost 8 bases, J lost 7 bases, and 10 bases stayed unmatched. Germline V lookup: CDR1 ENHRY, CDR2 SYGVKD. The CDR3 has 15 amino acids. This CDR3 reads CAIGQGGLAVNEQFF. CDR3 nucleotides: TGTGCCATCGGACAAGGGGGACTAGCGGTGAATGAGCAGTTCTTC.

This chain connects TRBV10-3 to TRBJ1-5; a weak D match, TRBD1 (6 bases). Germline V gene data show CDR1 as ENHRY and CDR2 as SYGVKD. The germline V and J ends were trimmed by 0 bases and 2 bases, with 8 bases remaining between them. The CDR3 sequence is 15 residues long. The CDR3 nucleotides read TGTGCCATCAGTGAGTCGGCAGGGGGCAATCAGCCCCAGCATTTT. This codes for CAISESAGGNQPQHF.

The V call is TRBV30, the J call TRBJ2-5; D unclear. Germline CDR1 reads GTSNPN; CDR2 reads SVGIG (reference sequence). The CDR3 length is 12 residues. V was shortened by 0 bases and J by 4 bases, with 6 bases between the two germline ends. CDR3 nucleotide sequence: TGTGCCTGGAGTGTATTCCGAGAGACCCAGTACTTC. It is translated as CAWSVFRETQYF.

As regards this clone: One end of the junction fails to match germline, which may point to a read error. The gene calls are TRBV29-1 and TRBJ1-2; D unresolved. The CDR3 extends over 13 amino acids. The germline V gene encodes CDR1 SQVTM and CDR2 ANQGSEA. The CDR3 DNA follows: TGCAGCGTCCCTACCGGGGATAACTATGGCTACCCCTTC. It encodes CSVPTGDNYGYPF.

As concerns this clone: At one boundary the junction diverges from the germline segment, which might be a read error. The rearrangement links TRBV7-9 to TRBJ2-7; TRBD2 is a possible D gene (6 bases). Germline V lookup: CDR1 SEHNR, CDR2 FQNEAQ (reference sequence). The CDR3 length is 13 residues. The CDR3 DNA sequence: TGTTCCAGCAGCTACGGGGGATCCTACGAGCAGTACTTC. Residues: CSSSYGGSYEQYF.

This chain links TRBV7-3 with TRBJ1-5, with 8 bases aligning to TRBD1. Germline V gene data show CDR1 as SGHTA and CDR2 as FQGTGA. The CDR3 length is 19 residues. Unmatched junction bases numbered 19, after V lost 5 bases and J lost 4 bases. CDR3 loop: CASSAIYRGGPPRNQPQHF. The DNA for the CDR3 is TGTGCCAGCAGCGCAATCTACAGGGGGGGCCCCCCGAGAAATCAGCCCCAGCATTTT.

This clone was seen once. V usage is TRBV30 and J usage is TRBJ1-6; 7 bases line up with TRBD1. The junction had 8 bases not matched to a gene; V was cut back by 4 bases and J by 8 bases. This CDR3 is built from 14 residues. Germline lookup yields CDR1 GTSNPN and CDR2 SVGIG (reference sequence). The CDR3 bases are TGTGCCTGGACCACAGTAGGGGGCTATTCACCCCTCCACTTT. The encoded protein is CAWTTVGGYSPLHF.

This clone was counted between two and nine times. This chain connects TRBV7-9 to TRBJ2-7; perhaps TRBD1 as D (6 bases). Trimming left V 5 bases short and J 0 bases short, with 17 bases between. The CDR3 length is 16 residues. Germline V gives CDR1 SEHNR, CDR2 FQNEAQ (reference sequence). CDR3 region: CASSATRDISSYEQYF. The CDR3 coding sequence is TGTGCCAGCAGCGCGACCCGGGACATTAGCTCCTACGAGCAGTACTTC.

The chain carries TRBV7-3 and TRBJ2-1, with D maybe TRBD2 (5 bases). Per germline, CDR1 SGHTA and CDR2 FQGTGA. There are 16 residues in the CDR3. The V gene lost 2 bases and the J gene lost 0 bases, with 11 bases spanning the gap. The chain's CDR3 is CASSLGGSPSYNEQFF. The CDR3 coding sequence is TGTGCCAGCAGCTTAGGTGGGAGCCCCTCCTACAATGAGCAGTTCTTC.

The CDR3, as DNA: TGTGCCAGCAGCGTAACAGATGAGCAGTTCTTC. Its translation: CASSVTDEQFF. The rearrangement joins TRBV9 to TRBJ2-1; D is ambiguous. Trimming cost V 1 base and J 8 bases, with 4 bases left between them. The V gene's germline CDR1 is SGDLS and CDR2 YYNGEE. This CDR3 region has 11 residues.

V and J are TRBV4-3 and TRBJ1-1, with D perhaps TRBD1 (6 bases). CDR1 is LGHNA, CDR2 YSLEER, per germline. The CDR3 sequence is 14 residues long. V shed 3 bases and J shed 6 bases, with 14 bases lying between them. This CDR3 is CASSHEGDYAEAFF. CDR3 bases: TGCGCCAGCAGCCACGAGGGGGATTATGCTGAAGCTTTCTTT.

This sequence joins TRBV19 and TRBJ1-2; tentatively, D is TRBD1 (6 bases). The V gene's germline CDR1 is LNHDA and CDR2 SQIVND (reference sequence). Trimming cost V 5 bases and J 4 bases, with 20 bases left between them. CDR3 size: 16 residues. The chain's CDR3 is CASSPSSPGQPYGYTF. CDR3 coding DNA: TGTGCCAGTAGTCCCTCCTCCCCCGGACAGCCCTATGGCTACACCTTC.

V gene TRBV6-6 combines with J gene TRBJ2-3; D gene unclear. Germline CDR1 MNHNY, CDR2 SVGAGI (reference sequence). The CDR3 runs 14 residues. Between the trimmed V and J ends, which lost 10 bases and 0 bases, there was a span of 14 bases. The CDR3 DNA is TGTGCCACCCGATCGAAAACTAGCACAGATACGCAGTATTTT. This sequence encodes CATRSKTSTDTQYF.

This rearrangement joins TRBV19 to TRBJ2-7, with a tentative D call TRBD1 (5 bases). The CDR3 sequence is 14 residues long. Germline values: CDR1 LNHDA, CDR2 SQIVND (reference sequence). V was shortened by 6 bases and J by 2 bases, with 14 bases between the two germline ends. This CDR3 is CASRTGHGAYEQYF. CDR3 coding DNA: TGTGCCAGTAGAACCGGACATGGCGCCTACGAGCAGTACTTC.

This clone has a single count. The J gene is TRBJ1-1, the V gene TRBV7-2; D is possibly TRBD1 (5 bases). Germline CDR1 is SGHTA and CDR2 is FQGNSA. The CDR3 length is 17 residues. V lost 0 bases, J lost 4 bases, and 18 bases lay in between. The CDR3 DNA sequence: TGTGCCAGCAGCTTAGCCGTCGGGACTTCATGGGGCACTGAAGCTTTCTTT. It encodes CASSLAVGTSWGTEAFF.

V is TRBV9 and J is TRBJ2-5; D remains ambiguous. Germline V gene data show CDR1 as SGDLS and CDR2 as YYNGEE. This CDR3 region has 12 residues. Trimming cost V 2 bases and J 6 bases, with 8 bases left between them. The CDR3 region is CASSVSSQTQYF. CDR3 DNA: TGTGCCAGCAGCGTGAGTAGCCAGACCCAGTACTTC.

The gene calls are TRBV5-1 and TRBJ2-2; 7 positions match TRBD2. The CDR3 spans 14 residues. V was clipped by 4 bases and J by 5 bases; unmatched bases: 5. Per the germline V gene, CDR1 is SGHRS and CDR2 is YFSETQ. The chain's CDR3 is CASSQGLETGELFF. CDR3 sequence (DNA): TGCGCCAGCAGCCAAGGACTAGAGACCGGGGAGCTGTTTTTT.

V gene TRBV7-9 combines with J gene TRBJ2-5, with 10 nucleotides matching TRBD1. Germline values: CDR1 SEHNR, CDR2 FQNEAQ (reference sequence). This CDR3 has 14 residues. The V and J ends lost 8 bases and 1 base, in that order; junction bases with no gene match: 4. CDR3 loop: CASRRDRGQETQYF. The CDR3 DNA reads TGTGCCAGCCGCCGGGACAGGGGCCAAGAGACCCAGTACTTC. Full variable domain (remainder filled in from reference TRBV7-9 and TRBJ2-5): DTGVSQNPRHKITKRGQNVTFRCDPISEHNRLYWYRQTLGQGPEFLTYFQNEAQLEKSRLLSDRFSAERPKGSFSTLEIQRTEQGDSAMYLCASRRDRGQETQYFGPGTRLLVL.

V is TRBV5-8 and J is TRBJ2-2; 11 bases match TRBD2. CDR1 is SGHTS and CDR2 is YDEGEE in the germline V gene. With 0 bases clipped from V and 3 bases from J, the junction kept 7 bases outside the gene matches. This CDR3 has 18 amino acids. The CDR3 bases are TGTGCCAGCAGCTTGGTGGTTAGCGGGAGGGCCCACACCGGGGAGCTGTTTTTT. Amino acids: CASSLVVSGRAHTGELFF. Looking up the rest from reference TRBV5-8 and TRBJ2-2 gives the full variable domain: EAGVTQSPTHLIKTRGQQATLRCSPISGHTSVYWYQQALGLGLQFLLWYDEGEERNRGNFPPRFSGRQFPNYSSELNVNALELEDSALYLCASSLVVSGRAHTGELFFGEGSRLTVL.

J is TRBJ2-3 and V is TRBV13; 10 bases align to TRBD2. This CDR3 is built from 18 residues. Germline CDR1 PRHDT, CDR2 FYEKMQ (reference sequence). With 4 bases clipped from V and 2 bases from J, the junction kept 12 bases outside the gene matches. CDR3 in amino acids: CASSSTPLAGAVTDTQYF. As DNA, the CDR3 is TGTGCCAGCAGCTCTACCCCCCTAGCGGGAGCGGTCACAGATACGCAGTATTTT.

This clone turned up a few times. This rearrangement joins TRBV2 to TRBJ1-4; 11 nucleotides match TRBD1. CDR3 size: 16 residues. Germline CDR1 is SNHLY and CDR2 is FYNNEI. V gave up 7 bases and J gave up 1 base; unmatched junction bases: 5. CDR3: CASIGQGAKTNEKLFF. The CDR3 region has the DNA TGTGCCAGCATAGGACAGGGGGCTAAAACTAATGAAAAACTGTTTTTT.

This clone was recorded a few times. The V and J genes are TRBV5-1 and TRBJ2-5; 8 nucleotides line up with TRBD2. Germline-derived CDR1 and CDR2 are SGHRS and YFSETQ. The CDR3 is 13 residues long. V lost 8 bases to trimming and J lost 0 bases; unmatched junction nucleotides: 3. This CDR3 reads CARAGEYQETQYF. The CDR3 coding sequence is TGCGCCAGAGCGGGGGAGTACCAAGAGACCCAGTACTTC.

This chain joins TRBV5-1 and TRBJ1-3, with 9 bases aligning to TRBD1. Unmatched junction bases numbered 2, after V lost 5 bases and J lost 2 bases. Germline CDR1 SGHRS, CDR2 YFSETQ. The CDR3 sequence is 14 residues long. The CDR3 reads CASRRDRAGNTIYF. CDR3 coding DNA: TGCGCCAGCAGGCGGGACAGGGCTGGAAACACCATATATTTT.